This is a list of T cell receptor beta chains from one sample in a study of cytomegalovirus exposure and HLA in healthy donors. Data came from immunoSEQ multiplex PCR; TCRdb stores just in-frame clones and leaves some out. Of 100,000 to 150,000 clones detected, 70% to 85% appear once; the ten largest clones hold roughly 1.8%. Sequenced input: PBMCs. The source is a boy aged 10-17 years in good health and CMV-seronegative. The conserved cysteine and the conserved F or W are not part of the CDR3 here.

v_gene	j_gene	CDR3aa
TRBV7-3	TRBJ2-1	ASSLGANNEQF
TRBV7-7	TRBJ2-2	ASSLYHTGGTGELF
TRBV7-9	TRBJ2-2	ASSWELGTGELF
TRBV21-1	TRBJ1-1	ASSRRRQENTEAF
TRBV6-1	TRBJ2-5	ASIWGPQETQY
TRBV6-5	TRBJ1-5	ASSDRGGSQPQH
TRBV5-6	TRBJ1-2	ASRQISPTVDGYT
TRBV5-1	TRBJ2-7	ASSLGQASYEQY
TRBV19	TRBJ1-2	ASSIQGANYGYT
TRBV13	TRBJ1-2	ASSSRTEGERGYP
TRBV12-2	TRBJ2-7	ASRLGTPSSYEQY
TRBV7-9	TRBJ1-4	ASSRDSTNEKLF
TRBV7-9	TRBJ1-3	ASSPRGGGLTGNTIY
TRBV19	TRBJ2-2	ASSTGRVSPGELF
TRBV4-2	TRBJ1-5	ASSQDVHSNQPQH
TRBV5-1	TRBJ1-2	ASSLGQGDFYGYT
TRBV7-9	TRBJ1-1	ASLGGTEAF
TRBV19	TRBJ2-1	ASRGLGTGVANEQF
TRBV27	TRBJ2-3	ASSLRPGGDITDTQY